This T cell receptor (beta chain) derives from a study of identical twins. This clonotype was seen repeatedly, ten times or more. A junction boundary mismatches the germline segment, possibly from a read error. TCRdb passed the 5' RACE reads through MiXCR, listing each CDR3 protein once. The sample includes a few hundred thousand distinct CDR3 sequences, about 11% of them seen just once. This CDR3 is built from 12 residues. The V gene's germline CDR1 is MNHEY and CDR2 SVGAGI. V is TRBV6-5 and J is TRBJ2-3; perhaps TRBD2 as D (6 bases). Sequenced material: memory T cells sorted from blood. The source of this sequence is a man aged 50 to 60 in good health. The CDR3 nucleotides are TGTGCCAGCAGTCACTCCGGCGGCGGGGAGTATTTT. Its protein is CASSHSGGGEYF.